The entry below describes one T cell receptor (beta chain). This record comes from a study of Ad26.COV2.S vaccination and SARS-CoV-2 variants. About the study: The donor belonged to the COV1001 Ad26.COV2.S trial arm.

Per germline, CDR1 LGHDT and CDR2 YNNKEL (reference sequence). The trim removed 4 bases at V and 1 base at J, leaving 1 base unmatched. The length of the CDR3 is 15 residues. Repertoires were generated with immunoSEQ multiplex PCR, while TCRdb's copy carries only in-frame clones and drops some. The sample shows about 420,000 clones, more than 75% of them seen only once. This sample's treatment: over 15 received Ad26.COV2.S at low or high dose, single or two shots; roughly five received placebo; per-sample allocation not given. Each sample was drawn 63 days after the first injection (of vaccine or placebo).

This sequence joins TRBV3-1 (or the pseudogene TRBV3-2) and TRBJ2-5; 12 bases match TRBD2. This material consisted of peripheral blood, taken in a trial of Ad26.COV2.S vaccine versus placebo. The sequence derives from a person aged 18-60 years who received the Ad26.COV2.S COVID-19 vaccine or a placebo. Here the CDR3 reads CASSLLAGGQETQYF. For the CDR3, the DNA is TGTGCCAGCAGCCTACTAGCGGGGGGCCAAGAGACCCAGTACTTC.